The rows below give T cell receptor beta chains drawn from one sample of a study of T cell repertoires in cytomegalovirus infection. TCRdb passed the reads through MiXCR, listing each CDR3 protein once. The table shows about 890,000 distinct CDR3 sequences, with around a third occurring only once. These receptors lack a known antigen. This specimen was cultured CD8+ T cells from PBMCs, taken from culture after CMV antigen stimulation. The receptors come from a human donor in good health (CMV status not recorded). Some clones in this sample may be carry-over from other donors' samples. CDR3s include the opening cysteine and the closing phenylalanine or tryptophan. D genes are given only for firm matches. Clone size is stated in some rows and not others, as once, few, many or a class when expanded.

j_gene	d_gene	abundance	v_gene	CDR3aa	CDR3nt
TRBJ1-5	-	-	TRBV23-1	CASSQCRGGQPQHF	TGCGCCAGCAGTCAATGCAGGGGTGGTCAGCCCCAGCATTTT
TRBJ1-5	-	-	TRBV28	CASSLMAGDQPQHF	TGTGCCAGCAGTTTAATGGCAGGGGACCAGCCCCAGCATTTT
TRBJ2-7	-	-	TRBV4-2	CASSQDEQATYEQYF	TGTGCCAGCAGCCAAGATGAGCAGGCCACCTACGAGCAGTACTTC
TRBJ1-2	-	few	TRBV12-3/TRBV12-4	CASSLTWGGDSNYGYTF	TGTGCCAGCAGTTTAACGTGGGGAGGGGACTCTAACTATGGCTACACCTTC
TRBJ1-1	-	few	TRBV3-1	CASSQDVILNTEAFF	TGTGCCAGCAGCCAAGATGTCATCCTGAACACTGAAGCTTTCTTT
TRBJ2-3	-	few	TRBV7-2	CASSLRWTARDTDTQYF	TGTGCCAGCAGCTTACGATGGACAGCGCGAGACACAGATACGCAGTATTTT
TRBJ1-2	-	-	TRBV29-1	CSVGPGRNAGYTF	TGCAGCGTTGGCCCCGGGAGGAATGCTGGCTACACCTTC
TRBJ2-5	-	-	TRBV7-8	CASTSLGGGRGETQYF	TGTGCCAGCACCTCCTTAGGGGGGGGACGCGGAGAGACCCAGTACTTC
TRBJ2-5	-	few	TRBV2	CASSDPFRDTQETQYF	TGTGCCAGCAGTGACCCGTTCCGGGACACCCAAGAGACCCAGTACTTC
TRBJ2-5	-	few	TRBV15	CATSHLGGGQETQYF	TGTGCCACCAGCCACTTAGGGGGAGGCCAAGAGACCCAGTACTTC
TRBJ2-7	-	many	TRBV5-6	CASSLGDTRSYEQYF	TGTGCCAGCAGCTTGGGGGACACCCGCTCCTACGAGCAGTACTTC
TRBJ1-3	-	-	TRBV7-6	CASSRDIRNTIYF	TGTGCCAGCAGCAGAGACATACGGAACACCATATATTTT
TRBJ2-1	TRBD1	few	TRBV7-6	CASSLGPGQGHNEQFF	TGTGCCAGCAGCTTGGGCCCGGGACAGGGACACAATGAGCAGTTCTTC
TRBJ2-2	-	few	TRBV6-5	CASRGFDGGNTGELFF	TGTGCCAGCAGGGGTTTCGACGGGGGGAACACCGGGGAGCTGTTTTTT
TRBJ2-1	-	many	TRBV7-8	CASSSPGEQFF	TGTGCCAGCAGCTCCCCGGGGGAGCAGTTCTTC
TRBJ2-1	-	-	TRBV4-1	CASSQEGGGPEQFF	TGCGCCAGCAGCCAAGAGGGGGGTGGGCCTGAGCAGTTCTTC
TRBJ1-2	-	few	TRBV27	CASTPRGGYGYTF	TGTGCCAGCACCCCTAGGGGCGGCTATGGCTACACCTTC
TRBJ2-3	-	-	TRBV11-2	CASSLYPSHTDTQYF	TGTGCCAGCAGCTTATATCCAAGCCACACAGATACGCAGTATTTT
TRBJ1-1	-	-	TRBV7-2	CASSPDSQTMNTEAFF	TGTGCCAGCAGTCCCGACAGCCAAACCATGAACACTGAAGCTTTCTTT
TRBJ2-3	-	-	TRBV7-6	CASSPNRGGGEKSDTQYF	TGTGCCAGCAGCCCCAATAGGGGGGGCGGGGAGAAATCAGATACGCAGTATTTT
TRBJ2-5	-	few	TRBV29-1	CSVDPAQQLQETQYF	TGCAGCGTTGACCCGGCGCAGCAGCTACAAGAGACCCAGTACTTC
TRBJ1-1	-	-	TRBV20-1	CSARDPIYTEAFF	TGCAGTGCTAGAGATCCCATCTACACTGAAGCTTTCTTT
TRBJ1-2	TRBD1	few	TRBV27	CASSLGSDRGLIYGYTF	TGTGCCAGCAGTTTAGGCTCCGACAGGGGGCTGATCTATGGCTACACCTTC
TRBJ2-1	TRBD2	-	TRBV7-6	CASSHPGLAYEQFF	TGTGCCAGCAGCCACCCGGGACTAGCTTATGAGCAGTTCTTC
TRBJ1-2	-	few	TRBV19	CASIPPGAYGYTF	TGTGCCAGTATTCCCCCAGGGGCCTATGGCTACACCTTC
TRBJ2-3	-	many	TRBV7-8	CASRKGRTTDTQYF	TGTGCCAGCAGAAAGGGGCGAACCACAGATACGCAGTATTTT
TRBJ2-1	-	-	TRBV29-1	CSVETDSYNEQFF	TGCAGCGTTGAGACAGACTCCTACAATGAGCAGTTCTTC
TRBJ1-2	-	many	TRBV7-2	CASSPRVGNYGYTF	TGTGCCAGCAGCCCCAGGGTGGGAAACTATGGCTACACCTTC
TRBJ1-1	TRBD1	once	TRBV5-6	CASSFQGGAYTEAFF	TGTGCCAGCAGCTTTCAGGGGGGCGCATACACTGAAGCTTTCTTT